Listed below are T cell receptor beta chains from one sample, sequenced in a study of T cells in Graves' hyperthyroidism and ophthalmopathy. TCRdb redid the calling of the multiplex PCR reads with MiXCR, one entry per CDR3 protein. The sample includes some 560,000 distinct CDR3 sequences, around 15% of them seen just once. Sequences were obtained from blood. The receptors come from a woman between 35 and 50 years old with Graves' hyperthyroidism. CDR3s include the opening cysteine and the closing phenylalanine or tryptophan.

j_call,v_call,cdr3_aa
TRBJ2-2,TRBV19,CASSKVGGGANTGELFF
TRBJ2-2,TRBV29-1,CSVAGLAGWDANTGELFF
TRBJ1-6,TRBV9,CASSVDGRDNSPLHF
TRBJ2-1,TRBV6-1,CALRLASYNEQFF
TRBJ1-2,TRBV7-9,CASSSTVPSYGYTF
TRBJ1-1,TRBV6-5,CASSYAGRNTEAFF
TRBJ2-5,TRBV2,CASSTLGRETQYF
TRBJ2-2,TRBV19,CASIRREGTGELFF
TRBJ1-1,TRBV18,CASSHQRGHTEAFF
TRBJ1-4,TRBV6-1,CASSERATNEKLFF
TRBJ1-2,TRBV19,CASTMGQGHYGYTF
TRBJ1-2,TRBV6-1,CASTPVRTANYGYTF
TRBJ2-3,TRBV28,CASSVGTSPDTQYF
TRBJ1-4,TRBV2,CASSPMGTTNEKLFF
TRBJ2-1,TRBV4-2,CASSPSTSGSSIEQFF
TRBJ2-3,TRBV3-1,CASSHLAGVGTDTQYF
TRBJ2-5,TRBV7-9,CASSQNLMAGKKETQYF
TRBJ2-2,TRBV18,CASSPRARGRDGELFF
TRBJ2-2,TRBV20-1,CSLRDNANTGELFF
TRBJ1-2,TRBV6-5,CASSYEGAHGYTF
TRBJ1-5,TRBV5-1,CASSFLSPAEGGEQPQHF
TRBJ2-2,TRBV29-1,CSARQGDTGELFF
TRBJ2-3,TRBV2,CASRPGQGPDTQYF
TRBJ1-3,TRBV28,CASSLTAGNTIYF
TRBJ1-4,TRBV27,CASSFRGEKLFF
TRBJ2-1,TRBV20-1,CSAREDRSSYNEQFF
TRBJ2-1,TRBV19,CASSRTSGPGNEQFF
TRBJ1-6,TRBV7-2,CASSTQGGANSPLHF
TRBJ1-6,TRBV20-1,CSARDYGAEYNSGIHF
TRBJ1-5,TRBV7-9,CASSLGTNNQPQHF
TRBJ1-4,TRBV7-2,CASSYSSEKLFF
TRBJ2-5,TRBV9,CASSASGAQETQYF
TRBJ1-4,TRBV7-2,CASSSGQGTGEKLFF
TRBJ1-5,TRBV7-8,CASSLGQLNNQPQHF
TRBJ2-1,TRBV20-1,CSASASLHVGGRDEQFF
TRBJ2-7,TRBV6-6,CASSYGTGAEQYF
TRBJ2-2,TRBV20-1,CSARDLGTGPTLNTGELFF
TRBJ1-1,TRBV7-9,CASSADSLPSAEAFF
TRBJ1-2,TRBV6-1,CASTPVGGHHYGYTF
TRBJ2-2,TRBV9,CASSVPAYANTGELFF
TRBJ2-4,TRBV5-1,CASSLGAGGANIQYF
TRBJ2-1,TRBV29-1,CSARSGSLSYNEQFF
TRBJ2-5,TRBV14,CASSQGLVQETQYF
TRBJ1-6,TRBV6-1,CASSVYGNSPLHF
TRBJ2-7,TRBV6-1,CASSGGTRDEQYF
TRBJ2-1,TRBV20-1,CSAPPSWQGGLNEQFF
TRBJ2-1,TRBV6-1,CASSLGTSENNEQFF
TRBJ1-2,TRBV11-1,CASSRRTGDYGYTF
TRBJ1-2,TRBV27,CASSPQGNNYGYTF
TRBJ2-1,TRBV27,CASSSLTGSRYNEQFF
TRBJ2-6,TRBV27,CASSLEGFNSGANVLTF